This T cell receptor beta chain was captured in a study of blood T cell repertoires in COVID-19. Turning to the study itself: From the United States, Italy and Spain came samples of acute and convalescent COVID-19. PBMCs, B-cell-depleted T cells, or T cells were the source of the cDNA or gDNA that made up the material.

This clone appeared once. Germline lookup yields CDR1 SGDLS and CDR2 YYNGEE. V lost 0 bases, J lost 13 bases, and 12 bases stayed unmatched. This CDR3 is built from 15 residues. Original methodology: Amplifying reference gene primers gave estimates of nucleated cell counts. Assay: immunoSEQ multiplex PCR; the TCRdb copy retains only in-frame clones and omits some. The V and J calls and clone size are taken from that table; D and trimming were inferred from the DNA. The sample lists approximately 140,000 clones; around three quarters were seen once. The chain employs TRBV9 and TRBJ1-4, with 7 bases fitting TRBD1. This TCR came from a man aged 80 or over with acute or convalescent COVID-19. Sequencing was performed on peripheral blood. This CDR3 reads CASSVDSLAGTALFF. CDR3 DNA sequence: TGTGCCAGCAGCGTAGATTCCCTCGCGGGGACAGCACTGTTTTTT. Using reference TRBV9 and TRBJ1-4 for the parts outside the CDR3, the full variable domain is DSGVTQTPKHLITATGQRVTLRCSPRSGDLSVYWYQQSLDQGLQFLIQYYNGEERAKGNILERFSAQQFPDLHSELNLSSLELGDSALYFCASSVDSLAGTALFFGSGTQLSVL.